The TCR beta chain under discussion was sequenced for a study of cytomegalovirus exposure and HLA in healthy donors. The overall study: Roughly 92 million unique TCRs, all from HLA-typed donors, were included in an early release of the data. Clustering assigned roughly 81% of the approximately 400 genotyped donors to the Caucasian-associated ancestry cluster. Regarding the study as a whole: Follow-up analysis seemed to connect common viral pathogens with several of the most significant clusters identified.

In germline, CDR1 is SNHLY, CDR2 FYNNEI. V was shortened by 0 bases and J by 3 bases, with 15 bases between the two germline ends. The CDR3 loop spans 16 amino acids. A remark on this clone: No antigen is known for it.

In the PCR, 60 Vbeta and 13 Jbeta primers were used. The repertoire was sequenced with immunoSEQ multiplex PCR; TCRdb's copy has only in-frame clones and lacks some. The sample gives about 120,000 clones, about 68% of which show up once; under 5% is in the top ten. The sequencing sample was made of PBMCs. This rearrangement joins TRBV2 to TRBJ2-7; unclear D gene. The sequence was collected from a man aged 35 to 55 in good health and CMV-seropositive. The CDR3 protein is CASSEALGSQRYEQYF. Written as DNA, the CDR3 is TGTGCCAGCAGTGAAGCGCTTGGGTCTCAGCGCTACGAGCAGTACTTC.